This T cell receptor (beta chain) originates from a study of control samples from healthy donors and cancer patients. Data came from immunoSEQ multiplex PCR; TCRdb stores just in-frame clones and leaves some out. The data contain tens of thousands of clones, roughly 92% of them seen just once; the ten biggest clones take up 23%. This sequence was found in a woman aged 45-60 years with head and neck cancer. What was sequenced was PBMCs.

The CDR3 loop is CASSPPATVGGTEAFF. The CDR3 DNA sequence: TGTGCCAGCAGTCCCCCCGCGACGGTGGGGGGGACTGAAGCTTTCTTT. The chain couples TRBV28 to TRBJ1-1; a weak D match, TRBD1 (5 bases). The germline V and J ends were trimmed by 5 bases and 5 bases, with 21 bases remaining between them. CDR3 length: 16 amino acids. Germline CDR1 is MDHEN and CDR2 is SYDVKM.